These 10 T cell receptor beta chains were all obtained from the same sample, sequenced in a study of OX40 agonist ivuxolimab in advanced cancers. This table comes from immunoSEQ multiplex PCR, and its TCRdb copy is limited to in-frame clones, with some not included. The sample records tens of thousands of clones, around 93% being singletons. The sequenced sample was CD4+ or CD8+ T cells sorted from blood, obtained in a trial of the OX40 agonist ivuxolimab. Receptor source: an adult with an advanced solid tumor such as melanoma, head and neck, liver or kidney cancer.

The count of this clone is one. This chain joins TRBV28 and TRBJ2-3; tentative D call: TRBD2 (5 bases). Trimming left V 8 bases short and J 2 bases short, with 11 bases between. Germline loops: CDR1 MDHEN, CDR2 SYDVKM. The CDR3 extends over 13 amino acids. CDR3 sequence reads: CASQRTLTDTQYF. For the CDR3, the DNA is TGTGCCAGCCAAAGGACTCTCACAGATACGCAGTATTTT.

This clone was observed a single time. This chain uses TRBV7-3 with TRBJ2-1, with 9 bases matching TRBD2. Germline-derived CDR1 and CDR2 are SGHTA and FQGTGA. The V and J ends lost 6 bases and 3 bases, in that order; junction bases with no gene match: 6. This CDR3 has 15 residues. The CDR3 loop reads CASSLAGALYNEQFF. The CDR3, as DNA: TGTGCCAGCAGTTTAGCGGGAGCTCTCTACAATGAGCAGTTCTTC.

The rearrangement joins TRBV28 to TRBJ2-3; D is unresolved. Germline assignment: CDR1 MDHEN and CDR2 SYDVKM. This CDR3 spans 13 amino acids. The V gene lost 3 bases and the J gene lost 4 bases, with 8 bases spanning the gap. This chain's CDR3 is CASSLRGADTQYF. CDR3 in DNA: TGTGCCAGCAGTTTGCGCGGTGCAGATACGCAGTATTTT.

This clone was seen a single time. This chain links TRBV29-1 with TRBJ2-1; 7 bases fit TRBD2. The CDR3 length is 13 residues. Germline CDR1 is SQVTM and CDR2 is ANQGSEA. J lost 4 bases, V lost 7 bases, and 7 bases had no gene match. The CDR3, as DNA: TGCAGCGCCCCTGCGGGGGATTACAATGAGCAGTTCTTC. This gives the protein CSAPAGDYNEQFF.

This clone was observed a single time. V is TRBV7-6 and J is TRBJ2-1; D gene unclear. Germline assignment: CDR1 SGHVS and CDR2 FNYEAQ. The ends were cut back, 2 bases at V and 5 bases at J, with 28 bases in the middle. The CDR3 has 20 residues. The CDR3 sequence is CASSLFNTLSGSSVHNEQFF. CDR3 bases: TGTGCCAGCAGCTTATTCAATACTTTGTCGGGCAGTTCGGTCCACAATGAGCAGTTCTTC.

This chain joins TRBV9 and TRBJ2-2, with 8 bases lining up with TRBD2. Germline CDR1 SGDLS, CDR2 YYNGEE. The CDR3 is 17 residues long. V was pared by 0 bases and J by 6 bases, with 10 bases of the junction left unmatched. DNA for the CDR3: TGTGCCAGCAGCGTAGCCTCGGGAGGGAAAGTTTCCGGGGAGCTGTTTTTT. This encodes CASSVASGGKVSGELFF.

The chain employs TRBV7-2 and TRBJ2-7; either TRBD1 or TRBD2 may supply D (5 bases each). The germline V gene has CDR1 SGHTA and CDR2 FQGNSA. This CDR3 spans 14 amino acids. V lost 3 bases and J 0 bases, leaving 9 bases between the germline ends. The CDR3 DNA follows: TGTGCCAGCAGCTTTTCCGGGACCTCCTACGAGCAGTACTTC. Protein sequence: CASSFSGTSYEQYF.

This chain connects TRBV27 to TRBJ2-7; 11 positions match TRBD2. J gave up 4 bases and V 2 bases, and 4 bases lay outside the gene matches. CDR3 size: 15 residues. The germline CDR1 and CDR2 sequences are MNHEY and SMNVEV (reference sequence). The CDR3 is CASSLGTSGGYEQYF. The CDR3 nucleotides are TGTGCCAGCAGTTTAGGGACTAGCGGAGGATACGAGCAGTACTTC.

The chain has TRBV18 and TRBJ2-7, with D uncertain. The CDR3 runs 11 residues. V dropped 4 bases and J dropped 0 bases, with 1 base sitting between them. Germline V gives CDR1 KGHSH, CDR2 LQKENI. CDR3 bases: TGTGCCAGCTCACTCTCCTACGAGCAGTACTTC. Translation gives CASSLSYEQYF.

V is TRBV5-6 and J is TRBJ2-1; 9 bases agree with TRBD2. The V segment lost 4 bases and the J segment 5 bases; nucleotides outside the gene matches: 4. The CDR3 covers 14 residues. Per the germline V gene, CDR1 is SGHDT and CDR2 is YYEEEE. CDR3: CASSPGLADNEQFF. The DNA of the CDR3 is TGTGCCAGCAGCCCGGGACTAGCTGACAATGAGCAGTTCTTC.